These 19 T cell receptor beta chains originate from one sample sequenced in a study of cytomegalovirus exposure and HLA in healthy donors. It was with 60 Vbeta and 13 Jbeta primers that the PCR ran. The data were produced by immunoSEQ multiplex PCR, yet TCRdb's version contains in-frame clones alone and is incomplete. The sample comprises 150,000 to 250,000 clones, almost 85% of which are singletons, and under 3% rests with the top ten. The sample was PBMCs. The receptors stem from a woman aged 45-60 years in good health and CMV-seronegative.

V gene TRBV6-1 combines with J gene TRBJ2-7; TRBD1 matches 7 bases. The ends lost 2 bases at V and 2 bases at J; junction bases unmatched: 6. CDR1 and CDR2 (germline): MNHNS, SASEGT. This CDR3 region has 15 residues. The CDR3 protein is CASSEYGTDTYEQYF. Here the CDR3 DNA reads TGTGCCAGCAGTGAATACGGGACAGATACCTACGAGCAGTACTTC.

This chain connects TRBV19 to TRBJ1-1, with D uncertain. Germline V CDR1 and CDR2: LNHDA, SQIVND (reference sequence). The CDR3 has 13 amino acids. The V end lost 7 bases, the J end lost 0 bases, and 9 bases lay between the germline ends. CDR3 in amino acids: CASNDFLNTEAFF. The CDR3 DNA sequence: TGTGCCAGTAATGACTTTTTGAACACTGAAGCTTTCTTT.

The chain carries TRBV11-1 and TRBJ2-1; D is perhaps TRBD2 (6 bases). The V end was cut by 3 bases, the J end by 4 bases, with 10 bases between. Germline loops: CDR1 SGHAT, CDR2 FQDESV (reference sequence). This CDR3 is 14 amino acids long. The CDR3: CASSLPLAYNEQFF. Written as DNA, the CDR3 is TGTGCCAGCAGCTTGCCACTAGCTTACAATGAGCAGTTCTTC.

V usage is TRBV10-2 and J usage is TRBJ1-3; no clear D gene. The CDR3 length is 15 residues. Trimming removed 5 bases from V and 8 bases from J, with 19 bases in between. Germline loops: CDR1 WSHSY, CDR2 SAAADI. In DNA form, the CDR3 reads TGCGCCAGCAGTTTATCCGGTGGTCTGGGCGACACCATATATTTT. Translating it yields CASSLSGGLGDTIYF.

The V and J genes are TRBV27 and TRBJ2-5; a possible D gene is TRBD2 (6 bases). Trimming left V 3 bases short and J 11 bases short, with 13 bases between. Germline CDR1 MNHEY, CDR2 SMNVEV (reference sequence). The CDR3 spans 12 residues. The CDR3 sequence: CASSFPGEEQYF. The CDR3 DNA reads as TGTGCCAGCAGTTTCCCCGGGGAGGAGCAGTACTTC.

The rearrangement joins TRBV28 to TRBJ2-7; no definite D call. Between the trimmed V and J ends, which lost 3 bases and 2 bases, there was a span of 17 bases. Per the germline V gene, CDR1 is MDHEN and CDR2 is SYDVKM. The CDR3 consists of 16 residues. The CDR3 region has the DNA TGTGCCAGCAGTTTCCATCATAGAGACACCCCCTACGAGCAGTACTTC. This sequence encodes CASSFHHRDTPYEQYF.

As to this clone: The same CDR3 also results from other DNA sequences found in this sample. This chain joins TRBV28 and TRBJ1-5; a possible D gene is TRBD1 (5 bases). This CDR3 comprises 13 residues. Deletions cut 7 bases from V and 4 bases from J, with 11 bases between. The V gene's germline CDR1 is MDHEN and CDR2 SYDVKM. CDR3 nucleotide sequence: TGTGCCAGCACCTGGGGGGGTAATCAGCCCCAGCATTTT. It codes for CASTWGGNQPQHF.

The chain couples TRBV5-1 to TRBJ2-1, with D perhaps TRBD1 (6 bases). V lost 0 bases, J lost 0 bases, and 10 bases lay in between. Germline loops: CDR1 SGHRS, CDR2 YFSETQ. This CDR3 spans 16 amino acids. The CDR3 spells CASSLDQGLSYNEQFF. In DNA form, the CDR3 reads TGCGCCAGCAGCTTGGATCAGGGGCTCTCCTACAATGAGCAGTTCTTC.

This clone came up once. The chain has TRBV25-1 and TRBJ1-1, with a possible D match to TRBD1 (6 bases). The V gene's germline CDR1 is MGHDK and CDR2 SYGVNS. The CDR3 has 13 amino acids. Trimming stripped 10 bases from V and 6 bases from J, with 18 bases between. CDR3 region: CATHPGGGAEAFF. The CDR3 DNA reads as TGTGCCACCCACCCTGGCGGGGGCGCTGAAGCTTTCTTT.

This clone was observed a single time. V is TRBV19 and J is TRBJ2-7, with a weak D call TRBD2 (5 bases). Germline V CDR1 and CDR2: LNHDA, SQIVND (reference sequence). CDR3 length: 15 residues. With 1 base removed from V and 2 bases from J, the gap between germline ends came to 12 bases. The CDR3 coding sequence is TGTGCCAGTAGTATAGGAGGGCAGGCGACCTACGAGCAGTACTTC. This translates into CASSIGGQATYEQYF.

The CDR3 region has the DNA TGTGCCAGCAGCTTAGTAGCGGGAGGGGGTTTTGAGCAGTTCTTC. The encoded protein is CASSLVAGGGFEQFF. This chain uses TRBV7-8 with TRBJ2-1, with 11 positions matching TRBD2. V shed 1 base, J shed 9 bases, and the junction held 5 bases outside the gene matches. In germline, CDR1 is SGHVS, CDR2 FQNEAQ. This CDR3 is built from 15 residues.

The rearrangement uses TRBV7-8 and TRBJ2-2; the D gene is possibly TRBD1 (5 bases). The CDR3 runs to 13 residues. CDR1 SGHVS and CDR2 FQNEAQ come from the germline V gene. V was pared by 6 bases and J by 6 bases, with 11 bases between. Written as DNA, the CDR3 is TGTGCCAGCAGTTCCAGGGTACCCGGGGAGCTGTTTTTT. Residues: CASSSRVPGELFF.

This chain's CDR3 is CASSFLQETQYF. The CDR3 DNA sequence: TGTGCCAGCAGCTTCCTTCAAGAGACCCAGTACTTC. The chain recombines TRBV11-2 with TRBJ2-5, with unresolved D. Germline V gene lookup returns CDR1 SGHAT and CDR2 FQNNGV. Between the trimmed V and J ends, which lost 3 bases and 2 bases, there was a span of 4 bases. This CDR3 is 12 amino acids long. The variable domain in full, with the rest retrieved from reference TRBV11-2 and TRBJ2-5, is EAGVAQSPRYKIIEKRQSVAFWCNPISGHATLYWYQQILGQGPKLLIQFQNNGVVDDSQLPKDRFSAERLKGVDSTLKIQPAKLEDSAVYLCASSFLQETQYFGPGTRLLVL.

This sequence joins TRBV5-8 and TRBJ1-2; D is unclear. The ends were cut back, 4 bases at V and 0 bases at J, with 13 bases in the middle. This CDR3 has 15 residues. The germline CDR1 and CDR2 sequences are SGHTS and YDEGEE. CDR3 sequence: CASSQPHGANYGYTF. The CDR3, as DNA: TGTGCCAGCAGCCAGCCCCACGGGGCTAACTATGGCTACACCTTC.

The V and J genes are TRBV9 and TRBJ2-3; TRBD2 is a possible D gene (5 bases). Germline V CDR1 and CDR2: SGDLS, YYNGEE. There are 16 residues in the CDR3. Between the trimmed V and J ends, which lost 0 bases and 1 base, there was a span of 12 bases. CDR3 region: CASSVGTSGGTDTQYF. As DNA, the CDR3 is TGTGCCAGCAGCGTAGGAACTAGTGGTGGCACAGATACGCAGTATTTT.

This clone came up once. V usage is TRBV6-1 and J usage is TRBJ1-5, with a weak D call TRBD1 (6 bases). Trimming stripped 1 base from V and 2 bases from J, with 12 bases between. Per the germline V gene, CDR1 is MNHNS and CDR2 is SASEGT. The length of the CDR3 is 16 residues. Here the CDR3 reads CASSEETGLGNQPQHF. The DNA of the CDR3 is TGTGCCAGCAGTGAAGAGACAGGTCTTGGCAATCAGCCCCAGCATTTT.

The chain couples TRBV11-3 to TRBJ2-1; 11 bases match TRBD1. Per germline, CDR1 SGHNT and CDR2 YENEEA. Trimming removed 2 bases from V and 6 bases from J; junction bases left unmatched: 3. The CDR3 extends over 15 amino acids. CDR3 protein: CASSLRGTGGNEQFF. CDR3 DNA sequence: TGTGCCAGCAGCTTAAGGGGGACAGGGGGCAATGAGCAGTTCTTC.

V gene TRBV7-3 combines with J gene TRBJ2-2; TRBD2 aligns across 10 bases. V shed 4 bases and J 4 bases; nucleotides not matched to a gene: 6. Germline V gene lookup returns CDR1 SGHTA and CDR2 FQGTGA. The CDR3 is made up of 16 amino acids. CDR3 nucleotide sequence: TGTGCCAGCAGCTCCCTAGCGGGAGTCGTCACCGGGGAGCTGTTTTTT. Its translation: CASSSLAGVVTGELFF.

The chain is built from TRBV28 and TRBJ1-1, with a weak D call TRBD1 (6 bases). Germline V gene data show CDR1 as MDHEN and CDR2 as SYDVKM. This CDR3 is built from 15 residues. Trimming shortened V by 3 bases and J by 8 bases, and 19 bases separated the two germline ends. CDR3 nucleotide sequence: TGTGCCAGCAGTTTTGAGGGGGTGCTCAAAGACGAAGCTTTCTTT. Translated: CASSFEGVLKDEAFF.